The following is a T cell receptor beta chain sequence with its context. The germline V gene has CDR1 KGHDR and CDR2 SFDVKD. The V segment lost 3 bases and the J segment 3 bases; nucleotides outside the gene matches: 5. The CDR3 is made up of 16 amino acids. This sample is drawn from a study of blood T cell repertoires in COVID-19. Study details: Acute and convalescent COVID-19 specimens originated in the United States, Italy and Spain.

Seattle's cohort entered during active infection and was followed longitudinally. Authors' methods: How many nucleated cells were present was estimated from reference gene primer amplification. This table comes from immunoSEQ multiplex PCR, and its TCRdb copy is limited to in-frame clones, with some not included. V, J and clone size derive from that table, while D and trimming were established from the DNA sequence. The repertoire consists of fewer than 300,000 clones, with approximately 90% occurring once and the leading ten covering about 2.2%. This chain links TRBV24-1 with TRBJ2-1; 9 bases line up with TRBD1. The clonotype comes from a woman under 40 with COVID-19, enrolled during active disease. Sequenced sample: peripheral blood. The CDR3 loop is CATSDATGGSYNEQFF. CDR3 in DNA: TGTGCCACCAGTGATGCCACAGGGGGCAGCTACAATGAGCAGTTCTTC.